This TCR beta chain comes out of a study of spatial heterogeneity in lung cancer (dated by TCRdb to between 2018 and 2021). Regarding the research as a whole: Beta-chain transcripts were consistently detected in greater numbers than alpha-chain transcripts, which likely reflected higher beta-chain transcript abundance. In the raw uncorrected reads, each unique combination of TCR and UMI appeared on average more than ten times. In non-small cell lung cancer, the study made a quantitative comparison of TCR alpha and beta repertoires among multiple tumor regions, matched nontumor lung and blood. The study linked features of the TCR repertoire to counts of nonsynonymous mutations, which were determined by whole-exome sequencing of tumor tissue. Both alpha and beta chains were TCR-sequenced in around 230 tumor regions, some 64 matched nontumor lung samples and around 54 PBMC samples obtained at surgery.

This clonotype was observed many times. Its cognate antigen has yet to be identified. Per-base qualities were not stored, and no clone one base away is much larger. Read against the paper, the sample's time point label means: sample taken at primary tumor resection. TCR sequencing used whole RNA extracted from tumor and nontumor lung tissue, or from cryopreserved PBMC samples, without cell sorting. Samples were obtained from approximately 70 patients with early-stage, untreated non-small cell lung cancer from the lung TRACERx cohort. Only patients with enough RNA available from two or more tumor regions were chosen for TCR sequencing. General conclusions and limits of the study: Ubiquitous expanded tumor TCRs showed up in blood more often at tumor resection than at routine follow-up. Confirming at a functional level the hypothesis that regional TCRs recognize regional mutations was considered to require additional single-cell paired TCR alpha and beta sequencing.

From a lookup of the germline V gene, CDR1 and CDR2 are SGDLS and YYNGEE. The junction shows trimming of 4 bases on V and 2 bases on J, plus 9 bases between the germline ends. The CDR3 numbers 13 residues from cysteine through phenylalanine. Only the CDR3 portion is preserved as DNA: 39 bases, with reading frame beginning at the first base. The library came from 5' RACE. The reads were generated on a NextSeq 500. The TCR library protocol attached a unique molecular identifier to each TCR cDNA molecule to allow correction of PCR and sequencing errors. The study's own analysis went as follows. TCR identification, UMI-based error correction and CDR3 extraction were all carried out with Decombinator tools. TCRs above a frequency of 2 per 1,000, corresponding to the top 1% of the tumor frequency distribution, were defined as expanded. Renyi diversity was computed with the R vegan package after each repertoire had been subsampled 100 times to 5,000 TCRs. CDR3 similarity networks were built from amino acid triplet string-kernel similarity, connecting CDR3s with pairwise similarity above 0.82. Using fastp at Q25 and MiXCR, TCRdb reprocessed the public reads and kept productive beta chains. For every CDR3 protein sequence, its rows merge into one entry that carries the most common genes and DNA. None of the V and J calls come from the authors' own analysis; TCRdb made them. This sample comprises around 23,000 distinct CDR3 sequences, approximately 3.3% of them detected only once. 25% to 30% of the sample is in the top ten clones.

This specimen was PBMCs, taken at surgery. The sequence was collected from a female donor with early-stage non-small cell lung cancer. The sequence is built from TRBV9 and TRBJ2-5; no confident D gene assignment can be made. The nucleotides read TGTGCCAGCAGCCGTGACCCACAAGAGACCCAGTACTTC. This is translated as CASSRDPQETQYF.